This TCR beta chain was sequenced in a study of blood T cell repertoires in COVID-19. Study context: PBMCs, B-cell-depleted T cells, or T cells provided the cDNA or gDNA that made up the material.

The CDR3 loop spans 17 amino acids. After removal of 0 bases from V and 4 bases from J, the junction contained 9 bases not matched to a gene. Germline-derived CDR1 and CDR2 are SGHKS and YYEKEE (reference sequence). Only in-frame clones appear in the TCRdb table, and some are missing; sequencing was by immunoSEQ multiplex PCR. The table lists 190,000 or so clones, approximately 87% of them singletons. The sequenced material came from peripheral blood. The receptor was isolated from a man in his 60s who had recovered from COVID-19. This chain joins TRBV5-5 and TRBJ2-1; 8 bases match TRBD1. CDR3 loop: CASSLAGVRGRYNEQFF. The CDR3 bases are TGTGCCAGCAGCTTGGCCGGCGTCAGGGGGCGTTACAATGAGCAGTTCTTC.